The next 20 T cell receptor beta chains were all read from a single sample in a study of control samples from healthy donors and cancer patients. The method was immunoSEQ multiplex PCR; TCRdb's version includes in-frame clones alone and lacks a portion of them. The repertoire holds some 150,000 clones, with around 96% as singletons. Sequenced input: blood. The receptors here all came from a man aged 35-49 years in good health.

The rearrangement uses TRBV6-5 and TRBJ2-5; 10 bases agree with TRBD2. CDR1 is MNHEY, CDR2 SVGAGI, per germline. The trim removed 3 bases at V and 2 bases at J, leaving 6 bases unmatched. This CDR3 contains 16 residues. The CDR3 here is CASSYSGGNPQETQYF. As DNA, the CDR3 is TGTGCCAGCAGTTATAGCGGGGGGAACCCACAAGAGACCCAGTACTTC.

The V call is TRBV4-3, the J call TRBJ2-1, with 8 bases aligning to TRBD2. Trimming cost V 0 bases and J 6 bases; bases outside gene matches: 7. CDR1 and CDR2 from the germline V gene are LGHNA and YSLEER. This CDR3 has 16 amino acids. As DNA, the CDR3 is TGCGCCAGCAGCCAAGATACCGGGGGGGCGGGCAATGAGCAGTTCTTC. This sequence encodes CASSQDTGGAGNEQFF.

The chain recombines TRBV7-2 with TRBJ2-1; D may be TRBD1 (6 bases). Trimming took 5 bases from V and 6 from J, leaving 17 bases between them. There are 15 residues in the CDR3. The germline V gene encodes CDR1 SGHTA and CDR2 FQGNSA. The chain's CDR3 is CASSLGTTGVNEQFF. The CDR3 DNA follows: TGTGCCAGCAGCCTAGGGACGACAGGAGTCAATGAGCAGTTCTTC.

This clone was counted once. The chain employs TRBV6-6 and TRBJ1-2; TRBD1 agrees at 8 bases. The CDR3 extends over 16 amino acids. Germline CDR1 reads MNHNY; CDR2 reads SVGAGI (reference sequence). The V and J ends lost 2 bases and 3 bases, in that order; junction bases with no gene match: 8. CDR3: CASSYHPDRVDYGYTF. The DNA for the CDR3 is TGTGCCAGCAGTTACCATCCGGACAGGGTTGACTATGGCTACACCTTC.

This clone was observed once. For the CDR3, the DNA is TGTGCCAGCAGTTACTCGCCGTATGACATCTCTGGAAACACCATATATTTT. Its translation: CASSYSPYDISGNTIYF. J is TRBJ1-3 and V is TRBV6-2 or TRBV6-3, with unresolved D. V was trimmed by 0 bases and J by 0 bases, leaving 12 bases between them. Germline loops: CDR1 MNHEY, CDR2 SVGEGT. The CDR3 length is 17 residues.

The genes are TRBV30 and TRBJ1-1, with a weak D call TRBD1 (5 bases). The ends were cut back, 1 base at V and 5 bases at J, with 14 bases in the middle. Looked up from germline, CDR1 is GTSNPN and CDR2 is SVGIG (reference sequence). The CDR3 runs to 14 residues. CDR3 coding DNA: TGTGCCTGGAGTGACGGGACGGGCTCGACTGAAGCTTTCTTT. Translated: CAWSDGTGSTEAFF.

This sequence joins TRBV10-2 and TRBJ2-5; 8 bases align to TRBD2. The CDR3 has 15 amino acids. J gave up 5 bases and V 4 bases, and 9 bases lay outside the gene matches. In germline, CDR1 is WSHSY, CDR2 SAAADI. The CDR3 loop reads CASSVPGLERETQYF. CDR3 bases: TGCGCCAGCAGTGTTCCGGGACTAGAGCGGGAGACCCAGTACTTC.

This chain joins TRBV29-1 and TRBJ2-3; no firm D call. CDR3 length: 13 amino acids. Per germline, CDR1 SQVTM and CDR2 ANQGSEA. V lost 4 bases and J lost 6, with 14 bases in between. CDR3 coding DNA: TGCAGCGTTGGGTTGGGAAGGGTTGATACGCAGTATTTT. Translating it yields CSVGLGRVDTQYF.

This chain uses TRBV6-2 or TRBV6-3 with TRBJ1-5, with TRBD1 matching 7 bases. The V and J ends lost 5 bases and 3 bases, in that order; junction bases with no gene match: 16. In germline, CDR1 is MNHEY, CDR2 SVGEGT. The CDR3 length is 18 residues. CDR3 sequence (DNA): TGTGCCAGCAGTCCCGGGACAGCGAAGGGGGGGCCCAATCAGCCCCAGCATTTT. This gives the protein CASSPGTAKGGPNQPQHF.

The chain combines TRBV6-5 with TRBJ1-2; D gene uncertain. Trimming removed 6 bases from V and 1 base from J, with 6 bases in between. This CDR3 spans 12 amino acids. The V gene's germline CDR1 is MNHEY and CDR2 SVGAGI. CDR3 coding DNA: TGTGCCAGCAGACAGAGTAACTATGGCTACACCTTC. It codes for CASRQSNYGYTF.

This chain joins TRBV29-1 and TRBJ1-2; D remains ambiguous. The CDR3 contains 14 residues. V lost 4 bases to trimming and J lost 4 bases, with 16 bases between them. Germline assignment: CDR1 SQVTM and CDR2 ANQGSEA. The CDR3 is CSVVLAGVTYGYTF. DNA of the CDR3: TGCAGCGTTGTGCTTGCCGGCGTGACCTATGGCTACACCTTC.

In its sample, this clone was seen a few times. V and J are TRBV2 and TRBJ1-1; D remains unclear. Deletions cut 7 bases from V and 0 bases from J, with 9 bases between. CDR1 and CDR2 from the germline V gene are SNHLY and FYNNEI. CDR3 length equals 13 residues. The CDR3 spells CASKVVMNTEAFF. The CDR3 coding sequence is TGTGCCAGCAAGGTGGTCATGAACACTGAAGCTTTCTTT.

The chain has TRBV5-6 and TRBJ2-5, with D perhaps TRBD2 (5 bases). Germline V CDR1 and CDR2: SGHDT, YYEEEE. Trimming left V 4 bases short and J 5 bases short, with 18 bases between. The CDR3 contains 15 residues. The CDR3 bases are TGTGCCAGCAGCCGGAGCACGGGAATTGGCGAGACCCAGTACTTC. It yields the protein CASSRSTGIGETQYF.

The chain employs TRBV3-1 (or the pseudogene TRBV3-2) and TRBJ1-2, with 9 bases matching TRBD1. Trimming took 4 bases from V and 4 from J; bases not matched to a gene: 7. CDR3 length: 15 amino acids. Germline V lookup: CDR1 LGHDT, CDR2 YNNKEL (reference sequence). In DNA form, the CDR3 reads TGTGCCAGCAGCCTCTACAGGGGGCGCGGCTATGGCTACACCTTC. Amino acids: CASSLYRGRGYGYTF.

Turning to this clone: At the DNA level, this CDR3 is encoded by other sequences in the same sample as well. Here the CDR3 reads CASSLLGYGYTF. CDR3 DNA sequence: TGTGCCAGCAGTTTACTGGGGTATGGCTACACCTTC. The chain has TRBV28 and TRBJ1-2; the D is unclear. Trimming took off 2 bases at V and 5 bases at J, with 6 bases between the two ends. The CDR3 extends over 12 amino acids. Germline V CDR1 and CDR2: MDHEN, SYDVKM.

This clone was recorded only once. The genes are TRBV28 and TRBJ1-2; D is ambiguous. This CDR3 has 11 amino acids. Germline assignment: CDR1 MDHEN and CDR2 SYDVKM. V lost 8 bases and J lost 1, with 5 bases in between. The CDR3 nucleotides read TGTGCCAGCGGAGTTAACTATGGCTACACCTTC. Encoded protein: CASGVNYGYTF.

The chain carries TRBV5-1 and TRBJ2-2; D is unclear. Trimming removed 2 bases at V and 0 bases at J, with 8 bases between. The CDR3 runs to 15 residues. CDR1 and CDR2 from the germline V gene are SGHRS and YFSETQ. The CDR3 nucleotides read TGCGCCAGCAGCTTAACGGATACGAACACCGGGGAGCTGTTTTTT. Amino acid sequence: CASSLTDTNTGELFF.

CDR3 coding DNA: TGTGCCAGCAGCTTCCAGACAGGCCGCGGCACCCAGTACTTC. Translation: CASSFQTGRGTQYF. This sequence joins TRBV11-2 and TRBJ2-5; TRBD1 is a possible D gene (6 bases). There are 14 residues in the CDR3. Trimming pared 3 bases from V and 8 bases from J, leaving 16 bases between. CDR1 SGHAT and CDR2 FQNNGV come from the germline V gene.

V is TRBV9 and J is TRBJ1-2; tentatively, D is TRBD1 (6 bases). V dropped 3 bases and J dropped 7 bases, with 13 bases sitting between them. CDR3 length: 13 residues. The V gene's germline CDR1 is SGDLS and CDR2 YYNGEE. The CDR3 DNA sequence: TGTGCCAGCAGCGCAGGGATCAGGGGTGGCTACACCTTC. Its translation: CASSAGIRGGYTF.

The chain is built from TRBV12-3 or TRBV12-4 and TRBJ2-7; no definite D call. CDR3 length: 12 residues. Trimming shortened V by 5 bases and J by 3 bases, and 8 bases separated the two germline ends. The CDR3 nucleotides are TGTGCCAGCAGTCCGCACAACTACGAGCAGTACTTC. Translated: CASSPHNYEQYF.